This entry lists 20 T cell receptor beta chains sequenced from one sample in a study of cytomegalovirus exposure and HLA in healthy donors. The PCR used 60 Vbeta and 13 Jbeta primers. Assay: immunoSEQ multiplex PCR; the TCRdb copy retains only in-frame clones and omits some. The data show more than 95,000 clones, 80% to 85% seen once. Sample: PBMCs. These receptors originate from a woman aged 30 to 39 in good health and CMV-seronegative.

Here the CDR3 reads CASSYNYGYTF. In nucleotides, the CDR3 is TGTGCCAGTAGTTATAACTATGGCTACACCTTC. The chain uses TRBV19 and TRBJ1-2; no definite D call. The CDR3 length is 11 residues. Trimming left V 5 bases short and J 1 base short, with 2 bases between. The germline gives CDR1 LNHDA, CDR2 SQIVND (reference sequence).

The chain uses TRBV5-4 and TRBJ2-7, with TRBD2 matching 9 bases. The CDR3 totals 15 residues. Germline V gives CDR1 SGHNT, CDR2 YYREEE (reference sequence). The trim removed 4 bases at V and 2 bases at J, leaving 7 bases unmatched. This chain's CDR3 is CASSPRAGGTYEQYF. The CDR3 region has the DNA TGTGCCAGCAGCCCCCGAGCGGGAGGCACCTACGAGCAGTACTTC. The full variable domain, completed using reference TRBV5-4 and TRBJ2-7, is ETGVTQSPTHLIKTRGQQVTLRCSSQSGHNTVSWYQQALGQGPQFIFQYYREEENGRGNFPPRFSGLQFPNYSSELNVNALELDDSALYLCASSPRAGGTYEQYFGPGTRLTVT.

The V call is TRBV5-6, the J call TRBJ2-7; 11 bases match TRBD1. V gave up 4 bases and J gave up 2 bases; unmatched junction bases: 5. This CDR3 has 15 amino acids. Germline CDR1 and CDR2: SGHDT and YYEEEE. The chain's CDR3 is CASSRADRGPYEQYF. CDR3 bases: TGTGCCAGCAGCAGAGCGGACAGGGGGCCCTACGAGCAGTACTTC.

The V and J genes are TRBV19 and TRBJ2-2; 11 nucleotides match TRBD2. This CDR3 has 15 amino acids. Trimming removed 7 bases from V and 6 bases from J; junction bases left unmatched: 7. Per the germline V gene, CDR1 is LNHDA and CDR2 is SQIVND (reference sequence). CDR3: CASTISGRGAGELFF. The CDR3 DNA sequence: TGTGCCAGTACCATTAGCGGGAGGGGGGCCGGGGAGCTGTTTTTT.

This clone occurred a few times. V usage is TRBV30 and J usage is TRBJ1-1; D is ambiguous. Germline lookup yields CDR1 GTSNPN and CDR2 SVGIG (reference sequence). V was pared by 0 bases and J by 3 bases, with 11 bases between. CDR3 length: 14 amino acids. The CDR3 protein is CAWSVNPRDTEAFF. The CDR3 DNA reads TGTGCCTGGAGTGTAAACCCTCGGGACACTGAAGCTTTCTTT.

This chain connects TRBV7-6 to TRBJ2-1; 14 bases match TRBD2. Germline V gene lookup returns CDR1 SGHVS and CDR2 FNYEAQ. CDR3 length: 16 amino acids. The V gene end was trimmed by 5 bases and the J gene end by 4 bases; junction bases not matched to a gene: 4. For the CDR3, the DNA is TGTGCCAGCAGCCTTGGGACTAGCGGGGGTTACAATGAGCAGTTCTTC. It encodes CASSLGTSGGYNEQFF.

The chain carries TRBV5-1 and TRBJ1-1; possible D gene TRBD1, 6 bases. The length of the CDR3 is 15 residues. The V and J ends lost 4 bases and 8 bases respectively, with 21 bases between them. The germline V gene encodes CDR1 SGHRS and CDR2 YFSETQ. In DNA form, the CDR3 reads TGCGCCAGCAGCCCGGTCGGGGGGCGCGAAGTCGAAGCTTTCTTT. Its translation is CASSPVGGREVEAFF.

This clone was observed once. This chain links TRBV7-2 with TRBJ2-7; 13 bases line up with TRBD2. Germline CDR1 reads SGHTA; CDR2 reads FQGNSA. With 4 bases clipped from V and 5 bases from J, the junction kept 8 bases outside the gene matches. The CDR3 has 16 amino acids. The CDR3 sequence: CASSSRTSGSLDEQYF. The CDR3 nucleotides read TGTGCCAGCAGCTCCCGGACTAGCGGGAGTCTCGACGAGCAGTACTTC.

The V gene is TRBV18, the J gene TRBJ1-1; TRBD1 is a possible D gene (5 bases). V lost 9 bases, J lost 4 bases, and 9 bases lay in between. Germline CDR1 and CDR2: KGHSH and LQKENI. This CDR3 has 11 amino acids. Here the CDR3 DNA reads TGTGCCAGTAGGGGTGGCACTGAAGCTTTCTTT. This gives the protein CASRGGTEAFF.

The chain's CDR3 is CASSPMSGAREKLFF. The CDR3 DNA follows: TGTGCCAGCAGCCCAATGAGCGGGGCGCGAGAAAAACTGTTTTTT. This chain connects TRBV7-2 to TRBJ1-4, with D possibly matching TRBD1 (5 bases). The CDR3 sequence is 15 residues long. The V end lost 5 bases, the J end lost 8 bases, and 18 bases lay between the germline ends. The germline CDR1 and CDR2 sequences are SGHTA and FQGNSA.

V usage is TRBV7-9 and J usage is TRBJ1-1; TRBD1 aligns across 7 bases. This CDR3 is built from 12 residues. V shed 1 base, J shed 7 bases, and the junction held 0 bases outside the gene matches. From germline, CDR1 is SEHNR and CDR2 FQNEAQ (reference sequence). CDR3 coding DNA: TGTGCCAGCAGCTTAGGGACAGGTGAAGCTTTCTTT. Its translation: CASSLGTGEAFF.

The chain joins TRBV27 to TRBJ2-3, with D unresolved. Germline V CDR1 and CDR2: MNHEY, SMNVEV (reference sequence). V lost 3 bases and J 0 bases, leaving 4 bases between the germline ends. The CDR3 is made up of 13 amino acids. The DNA for the CDR3 is TGTGCCAGCAGTTTTATCAGCACAGATACGCAGTATTTT. It specifies CASSFISTDTQYF.

The rearrangement links TRBV18 to TRBJ1-2; maybe TRBD1 (6 bases). V lost 2 bases and J 2 bases, leaving 15 bases between the germline ends. Germline V gene sequence: CDR1 KGHSH, CDR2 LQKENI. The CDR3 has 16 amino acids. The CDR3 sequence is CASSPITGTNNYGYTF. For the CDR3, the DNA is TGTGCCAGCTCACCAATAACAGGGACGAACAACTATGGCTACACCTTC.

The chain couples TRBV4-1 to TRBJ1-2; no definite D call. Germline loops: CDR1 MGHRA, CDR2 YSYEKL. The CDR3 runs 15 residues. V was clipped by 0 bases and J by 4 bases, with 12 bases between them. The CDR3 coding sequence is TGCGCCAGCAGCCAAGACCAGACATTCGGCTATGGCTACACCTTC. It specifies CASSQDQTFGYGYTF.

The rearrangement uses TRBV2 and TRBJ1-4; no reliable D call. The germline V gene has CDR1 SNHLY and CDR2 FYNNEI. The CDR3 runs 14 residues. Trimming removed 3 bases at V and 5 bases at J, with 10 bases between. The CDR3: CASSDSYSNEKLFF. For the CDR3, the DNA is TGTGCCAGCAGTGATAGCTACTCAAATGAAAAACTGTTTTTT.

The V and J genes are TRBV9 and TRBJ2-1; 9 bases align to TRBD1. From germline, CDR1 is SGDLS and CDR2 YYNGEE. The length of the CDR3 is 17 residues. V dropped 0 bases and J dropped 7; count of bases not matched to a gene: 11. CDR3: CASSVVGTGNGRNEQFF. The CDR3 DNA sequence: TGTGCCAGCAGCGTAGTAGGGACAGGGAACGGTAGGAATGAGCAGTTCTTC.

The J gene is TRBJ2-1, the V gene TRBV4-2; TRBD1 is a possible D gene (6 bases). Germline V CDR1 and CDR2: LGHNA, YNFKEQ. V was cut by 1 base and J by 4 bases, with 14 bases left in between. This CDR3 spans 16 amino acids. CDR3 region: CASSQGEGQEYNEQFF. CDR3 bases: TGTGCCAGCAGCCAAGGAGAGGGACAAGAATACAATGAGCAGTTCTTC.

For the CDR3, the DNA is TGCAGTGCTAGAGCGGGATACGAGCAGTACTTC. This sequence encodes CSARAGYEQYF. This chain joins TRBV20-1 and TRBJ2-7; the D gene is possibly TRBD2 (5 bases). This CDR3 comprises 11 residues. The V gene's germline CDR1 is DFQATT and CDR2 SNEGSKA (reference sequence). V lost 1 base and J lost 4, with 5 bases in between.

This clone was seen a few times. The rearrangement uses TRBV19 and TRBJ2-1; 12 nucleotides match TRBD2. V trimming: 5 bases; J trimming: 7 bases; junction bases outside the gene matches: 6. Germline loops: CDR1 LNHDA, CDR2 SQIVND (reference sequence). The CDR3 is made up of 15 amino acids. CDR3 loop: CASSATSGSLNEQFF. The CDR3 DNA reads TGTGCCAGTAGTGCGACTAGCGGGAGCTTGAATGAGCAGTTCTTC.

This chain connects TRBV7-2 to TRBJ2-7, with TRBD1 matching over 8 bases. Trimming took 5 bases from V and 1 from J; bases not matched to a gene: 7. The length of the CDR3 is 15 residues. Germline CDR1 reads SGHTA; CDR2 reads FQGNSA. CDR3 in amino acids: CASSRTGGPSYEQYF. CDR3 DNA sequence: TGTGCCAGCAGCCGAACAGGGGGGCCATCCTACGAGCAGTACTTC. The full variable domain, rest sourced from reference TRBV7-2 and TRBJ2-7, is GAGVSQSPSNKVTEKGKDVELRCDPISGHTALYWYRQSLGQGLEFLIYFQGNSAPDKSGLPSDRFSAERTGGSVSTLTIQRTQQEDSAVYLCASSRTGGPSYEQYFGPGTRLTVT.